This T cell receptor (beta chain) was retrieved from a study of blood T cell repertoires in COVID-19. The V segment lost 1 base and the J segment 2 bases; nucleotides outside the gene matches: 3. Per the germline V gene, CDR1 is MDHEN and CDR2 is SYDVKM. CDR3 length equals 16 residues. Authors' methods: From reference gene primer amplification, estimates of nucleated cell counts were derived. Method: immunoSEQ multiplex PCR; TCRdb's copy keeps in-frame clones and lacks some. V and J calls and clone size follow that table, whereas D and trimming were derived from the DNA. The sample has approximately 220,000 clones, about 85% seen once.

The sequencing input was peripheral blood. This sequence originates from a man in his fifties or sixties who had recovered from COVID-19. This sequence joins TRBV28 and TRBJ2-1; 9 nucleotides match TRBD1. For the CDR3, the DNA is TGTGCCAGCAGTTTATCGGGGACAGGGACCTACAATGAGCAGTTCTTC. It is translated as CASSLSGTGTYNEQFF.